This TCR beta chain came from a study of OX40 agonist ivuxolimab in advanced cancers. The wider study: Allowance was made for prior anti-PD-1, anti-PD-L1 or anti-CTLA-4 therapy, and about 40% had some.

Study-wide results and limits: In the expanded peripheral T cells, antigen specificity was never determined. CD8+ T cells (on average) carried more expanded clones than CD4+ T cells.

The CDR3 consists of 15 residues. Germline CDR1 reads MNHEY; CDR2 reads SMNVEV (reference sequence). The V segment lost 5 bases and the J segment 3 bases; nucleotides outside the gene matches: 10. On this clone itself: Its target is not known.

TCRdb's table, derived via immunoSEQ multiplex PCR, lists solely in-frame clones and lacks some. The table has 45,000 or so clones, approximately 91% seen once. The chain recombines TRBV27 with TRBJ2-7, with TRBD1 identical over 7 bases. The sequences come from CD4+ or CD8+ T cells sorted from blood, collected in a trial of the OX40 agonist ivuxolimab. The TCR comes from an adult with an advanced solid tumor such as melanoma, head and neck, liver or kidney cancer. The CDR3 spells CASSPRGNLYYEQYF. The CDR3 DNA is TGTGCCAGCAGTCCCAGGGGGAACCTTTACTACGAGCAGTACTTC.